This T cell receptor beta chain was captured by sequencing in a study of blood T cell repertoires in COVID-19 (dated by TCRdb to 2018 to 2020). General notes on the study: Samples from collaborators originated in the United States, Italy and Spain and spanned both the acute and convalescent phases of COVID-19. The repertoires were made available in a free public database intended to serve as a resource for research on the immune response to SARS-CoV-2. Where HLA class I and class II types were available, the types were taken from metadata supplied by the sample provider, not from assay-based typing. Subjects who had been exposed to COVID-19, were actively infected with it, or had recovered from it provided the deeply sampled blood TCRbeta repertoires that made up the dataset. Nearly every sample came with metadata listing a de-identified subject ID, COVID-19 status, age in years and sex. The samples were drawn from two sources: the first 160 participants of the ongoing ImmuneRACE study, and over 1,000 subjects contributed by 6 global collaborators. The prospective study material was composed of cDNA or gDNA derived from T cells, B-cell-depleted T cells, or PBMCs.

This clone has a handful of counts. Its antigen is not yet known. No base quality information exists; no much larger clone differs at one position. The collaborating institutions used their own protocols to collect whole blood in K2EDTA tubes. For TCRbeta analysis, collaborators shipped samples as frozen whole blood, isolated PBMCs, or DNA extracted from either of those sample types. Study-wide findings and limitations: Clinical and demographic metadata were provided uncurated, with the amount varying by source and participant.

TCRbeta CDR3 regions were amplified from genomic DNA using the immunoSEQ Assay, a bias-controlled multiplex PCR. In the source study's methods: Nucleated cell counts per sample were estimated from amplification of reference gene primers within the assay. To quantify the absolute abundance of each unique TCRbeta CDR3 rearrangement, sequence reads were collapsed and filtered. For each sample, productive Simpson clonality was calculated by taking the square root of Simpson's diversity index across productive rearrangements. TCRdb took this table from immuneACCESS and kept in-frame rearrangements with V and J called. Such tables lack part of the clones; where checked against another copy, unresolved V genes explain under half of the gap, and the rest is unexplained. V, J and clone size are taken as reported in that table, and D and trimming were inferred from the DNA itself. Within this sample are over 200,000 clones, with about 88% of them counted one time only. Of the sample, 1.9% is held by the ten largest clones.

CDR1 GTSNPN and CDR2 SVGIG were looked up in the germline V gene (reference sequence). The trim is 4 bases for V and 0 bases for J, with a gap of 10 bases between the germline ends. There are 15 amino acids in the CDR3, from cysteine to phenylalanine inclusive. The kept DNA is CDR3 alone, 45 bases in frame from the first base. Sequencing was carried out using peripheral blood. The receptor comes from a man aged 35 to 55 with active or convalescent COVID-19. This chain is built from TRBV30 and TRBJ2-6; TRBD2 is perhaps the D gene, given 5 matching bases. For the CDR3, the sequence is CAWNGLPSGANVLTF. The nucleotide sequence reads TGTGCCTGGAACGGACTCCCCTCTGGGGCCAACGTCCTGACTTTC.